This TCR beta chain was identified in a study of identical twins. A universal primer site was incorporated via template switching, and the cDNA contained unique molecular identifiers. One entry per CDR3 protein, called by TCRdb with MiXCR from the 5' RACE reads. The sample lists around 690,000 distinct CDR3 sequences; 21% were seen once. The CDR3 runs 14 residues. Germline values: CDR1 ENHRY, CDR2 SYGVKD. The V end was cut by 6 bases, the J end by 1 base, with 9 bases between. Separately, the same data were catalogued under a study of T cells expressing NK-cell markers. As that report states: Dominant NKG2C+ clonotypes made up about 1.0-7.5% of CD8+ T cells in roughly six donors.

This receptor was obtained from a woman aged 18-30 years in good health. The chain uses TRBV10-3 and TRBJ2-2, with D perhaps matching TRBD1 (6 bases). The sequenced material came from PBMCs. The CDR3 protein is CAIRGTLNTGELFF. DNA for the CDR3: TGTGCCATCAGGGGGACATTGAACACCGGGGAGCTGTTTTTT.